This TCR beta chain was captured by sequencing in a study of regulatory T cells. Points from the study as a whole: Regulatory T cells showed the strongest V-J pair restriction and V/J gene skewing among patient repertoires.

Amplification used 52 TRBV primers and 13 TRBJ primers. Profiling relied on immunoSEQ multiplex PCR, and the TCRdb table lists in-frame clones only, not all of them. The sample contains some 10,000 clones, approximately 87% of which appear only once. In regard to this clone: Its antigen is not identified.

This CDR3 region has 14 residues. Germline CDR1 MNHNS, CDR2 SASEGT. The junction had 9 bases not matched to a gene; V was cut back by 6 bases and J by 5 bases. The chain carries TRBV6-1 and TRBJ1-1, with 7 bases fitting TRBD1. The sequenced material came from CD8+ T cells sorted from blood. The TCR sequence derives from a person under 30 with CD3G deficiency. CDR3 nucleotide sequence: TGTGCCAGCAGCGGAAGGGGCAGGGGGACTGAAGCTTTCTTT. Translation: CASSGRGRGTEAFF.